The next 5 T cell receptor beta chains were all read from a single sample in a study of blood T cells in healthy people across ages (dated by TCRdb to about 2015). The library was prepared using 5' RACE. The sequencing machine was an Illumina HiSeq 2500. A second PCR of roughly 6 to 12 cycles was performed with a sample-barcoded 5' primer and a J-beta primer mix. The raw public data were reprocessed by TCRdb itself: fastp quality trimming at Q25, MiXCR clonotype calling, in-frame beta chains only. Rows merge per CDR3 protein into single entries with the most common DNA and genes. This sample comprises 600,000 to 850,000 distinct CDR3 sequences, approximately 25% of them detected only once. The ten largest clones represent just under 9.5% of the sample. The data were also submitted as part of a second study, on T cells of mothers and their children.

The source material was blood. These TCRs come from a boy between 10 and 17 years old in good health.

The V gene is TRBV6-6, the J gene TRBJ2-7; no definite D call. Trimming took 2 bases from V and 5 from J, leaving 7 bases between them. The CDR3 runs to 12 residues. The germline V gene has CDR1 MNHNY and CDR2 SVGAGI (reference sequence). As DNA, the CDR3 is TGTGCCAGCAGTTACGAGGCCCACGAGCAGTACTTC. It specifies CASSYEAHEQYF.

With regard to this clonotype: An end of the junction does not agree with germline; a read error may underlie this. This chain uses TRBV20-1 with TRBJ2-3; 12 bases line up with TRBD2. The CDR3 is 15 residues long. Germline loops: CDR1 DFQATT, CDR2 SNEGSKA (reference sequence). CDR3 coding DNA: TGCAGTGCTAGACCGGGACTAGCGGGCCCAGATACGCAGTACTTT. This encodes CSARPGLAGPDTQYF.

This clonotype was recorded many times. The chain joins TRBV28 to TRBJ1-2; a possible D gene is TRBD1 (6 bases). The CDR3 runs to 17 residues. V was shortened by 4 bases and J by 0 bases, with 18 bases between the two germline ends. Germline CDR1 is MDHEN and CDR2 is SYDVKM. The CDR3 sequence: CASSSLPGAIANYGYTF. In nucleotides, the CDR3 is TGTGCCAGCAGTTCACTACCAGGGGCAATAGCTAACTATGGCTACACCTTC.

This clonotype was observed a handful of times. This rearrangement joins TRBV24-1 to TRBJ2-6, with TRBD1 as a possible D gene (5 bases). Trimming cost V 3 bases and J 2 bases, with 13 bases left between them. The CDR3 contains 17 residues. Looked up from germline, CDR1 is KGHDR and CDR2 is SFDVKD. CDR3 region: CATSDATGLTGANVLTF. The CDR3 bases are TGTGCCACCAGTGATGCCACAGGTCTCACTGGGGCCAACGTCCTGACTTTC.

At least ten counts were recorded for this clonotype. The chain is built from TRBV12-3 or TRBV12-4 and TRBJ1-2, with 8 bases matching TRBD1. V was pared by 5 bases and J by 2 bases, with 4 bases of the junction left unmatched. This CDR3 region has 14 residues. CDR3 residues: CASSPRQGNYGYTF. The CDR3 bases are TGTGCCAGCAGTCCCAGACAGGGGAACTATGGCTACACCTTC.